This T cell receptor (beta chain) was recorded in a study of T cell responses to AZD1222 COVID-19 vaccine. Findings and caveats of the study: Spike-specific TCR repertoires showed rising breadth and depth after two AZD1222 doses.

This clone was seen more than once but under ten times. Its specificity is unknown. The CDR3 runs to 15 residues. Trimming removed 2 bases from V and 0 bases from J, with 8 bases in between. Germline assignment: CDR1 SGHAT and CDR2 FQNNGV. Profiling relied on immunoSEQ multiplex PCR, and the TCRdb table lists in-frame clones only, not all of them. The repertoire holds about 140,000 clones, with 92% as singletons. The source was peripheral blood, collected 28 days after the second AZD1222 dose. J is TRBJ1-3 and V is TRBV11-2; TRBD1 is a possible D gene (6 bases). The TCR originated in an adult who received the AZD1222 COVID-19 vaccine. The CDR3 sequence is CASSLRGFSGNTIYF. The CDR3 region has the DNA TGTGCCAGCAGCTTAAGGGGGTTCTCTGGAAACACCATATATTTT.